Each of the 15 T cell receptor beta chains below was sequenced from the same sample in a study of identical twins. One entry per CDR3 protein, called by TCRdb with MiXCR from the 5' RACE reads. The profile shows 200,000 to 250,000 distinct CDR3 sequences, under 8.5% of them singletons. This sample was shared with a second study, whose subject was T cells expressing NK-cell markers.

Source material: CD8+ T cells sorted from blood. The receptors come from a woman between 18 and 29 years old in good health.

Many counts were recorded for this clonotype. The V call is TRBV10-2, the J call TRBJ1-2; D possibly corresponds to TRBD1 (6 bases). Trimming cost V 8 bases and J 6 bases, with 28 bases left between them. Germline V gene data show CDR1 as WSHSY and CDR2 as SAAADI. This CDR3 spans 17 amino acids. The CDR3, as DNA: TGCGCCAGCGGCACAGGGAGCAACGCACCTGGGGAGGATGGCTACACCTTC. It encodes CASGTGSNAPGEDGYTF.

This clonotype was observed a handful of times. The rearrangement uses TRBV13 and TRBJ2-6, with D perhaps matching TRBD2 (5 bases). Germline V gene data show CDR1 as PRHDT and CDR2 as FYEKMQ (reference sequence). This CDR3 contains 16 residues. V lost 4 bases to trimming and J lost 2 bases, with 12 bases between them. DNA of the CDR3: TGTGCCAGCAGCTCCGGAGAGGGCCCTGGGGCCAACGTCCTGACTTTC. As protein: CASSSGEGPGANVLTF.

This clonotype was recorded a few times. This chain links TRBV12-3 or TRBV12-4 with TRBJ2-1; tentatively, D is TRBD2 (6 bases). V was cut by 8 bases and J by 10 bases, with 18 bases left in between. The CDR3 has 13 amino acids. CDR3 protein: CASGGPASDEQFF. The CDR3 DNA reads TGTGCCAGCGGAGGGCCGGCTAGCGACGAGCAGTTCTTC.

This clonotype was observed a handful of times. V is TRBV7-3 and J is TRBJ2-3; 10 bases are a match to TRBD2. Unmatched junction bases numbered 1, after V lost 1 base and J lost 6 bases. The germline gives CDR1 SGHTA, CDR2 FQGTGA. This CDR3 spans 14 amino acids. CDR3 protein: CASSLNSGGDTQYF. Written as DNA, the CDR3 is TGTGCCAGCAGCTTAAATAGCGGGGGGGATACGCAGTATTTT.

The sample holds a few counts of this clonotype. This sequence joins TRBV4-2 and TRBJ2-7, with 8 nucleotides matching TRBD2. CDR3 size: 15 residues. Losses at the gene ends were 8 bases for V and 0 bases for J; bases not matched to a gene: 9. The germline V gene encodes CDR1 LGHNA and CDR2 YNFKEQ. This CDR3 reads CASGTIAGSSYEQYF. DNA of the CDR3: TGTGCCAGCGGAACCATAGCGGGGAGCTCCTACGAGCAGTACTTC.

This clonotype was detected many times. The chain couples TRBV9 to TRBJ2-5; no clear D. CDR3 length: 12 amino acids. The V and J ends lost 3 bases and 0 bases respectively, with 3 bases between them. Germline loops: CDR1 SGDLS, CDR2 YYNGEE. The CDR3 reads CASSADQETQYF. Written as DNA, the CDR3 is TGTGCCAGCAGCGCAGACCAAGAGACCCAGTACTTC.

The V gene is TRBV9, the J gene TRBJ2-1; 11 bases are shared with TRBD2. Trimming took 1 base from V and 5 from J; bases not matched to a gene: 11. This CDR3 contains 18 residues. In germline, CDR1 is SGDLS, CDR2 YYNGEE. This CDR3 reads CASSVFRVAGGRDNEQFF. The CDR3 DNA is TGTGCCAGCAGCGTATTCCGGGTAGCGGGAGGGCGAGACAATGAGCAGTTCTTC.

This clonotype turned up a few times. The rearrangement uses TRBV5-1 and TRBJ2-7; D call uncertain. Trimming removed 10 bases from V and 2 bases from J, with 13 bases in between. This CDR3 region has 12 residues. The germline V gene encodes CDR1 SGHRS and CDR2 YFSETQ. The DNA of the CDR3 is TGCGCCGCCATTATCCATCCCTACGAGCAGTACTTC. Its translation is CAAIIHPYEQYF.

The chain uses TRBV27 and TRBJ2-6, with D uncertain. Germline CDR1 and CDR2: MNHEY and SMNVEV (reference sequence). Trimming cost V 1 base and J 4 bases, with 11 bases left between them. This CDR3 spans 16 amino acids. The chain's CDR3 is CASSLLRSVGANVLTF. The CDR3 nucleotides read TGTGCCAGCAGTTTATTGCGGAGTGTAGGGGCCAACGTCCTGACTTTC.

The table lists this clonotype with many counts. The chain has TRBV3-1 and TRBJ2-5; D might be TRBD1 (6 bases). Trimming stripped 0 bases from V and 7 bases from J, with 12 bases between. The CDR3 covers 14 residues. Germline V gives CDR1 LGHDT, CDR2 YNNKEL (reference sequence). CDR3 sequence: CASSQDRQEVTQYF. The CDR3 DNA reads as TGTGCCAGCAGCCAAGATCGACAGGAGGTGACCCAGTACTTC.

This clonotype was recorded at least ten times. The rearrangement links TRBV29-1 to TRBJ1-4; possibly TRBD1 for D (6 bases). V gave up 7 bases and J gave up 5 bases, with 14 bases separating them. Germline CDR1 SQVTM, CDR2 ANQGSEA. The CDR3 is 13 residues long. CDR3 sequence: CSAAGGSNEKLFF. CDR3 coding DNA: TGCAGCGCCGCTGGGGGCTCGAATGAAAAACTGTTTTTT. Filled out from reference TRBV29-1 and TRBJ1-4, the complete variable domain reads SAVISQKPSRDICQRGTSLTIQCQVDSQVTMMFWYRQQPGQSLTLIATANQGSEATYESGFVIDKFPISRPNLTFSTLTVSNMSPEDSSIYLCSAAGGSNEKLFFGSGTQLSVL.

The chain recombines TRBV7-9 with TRBJ2-1, with 7 nucleotides matching TRBD2. The CDR3 loop spans 14 amino acids. Germline V gene lookup returns CDR1 SEHNR and CDR2 FQNEAQ (reference sequence). V shed 6 bases and J 7 bases; nucleotides not matched to a gene: 9. CDR3 bases: TGTGCCAGCAGTCACCCGGGAGGAGTAAATGAGCAGTTCTTC. Translated, it gives CASSHPGGVNEQFF.

V and J are TRBV27 and TRBJ2-2; TRBD2 is a possible D gene (7 bases). The CDR3 extends over 19 amino acids. Deletions cut 6 bases from V and 0 bases from J, with 23 bases between. Germline V gene data show CDR1 as MNHEY and CDR2 as SMNVEV (reference sequence). CDR3 nucleotide sequence: TGTGCCAGCAGCTCATTAACCAGCGGGGACAATGCGAACACCGGGGAGCTGTTTTTT. This gives the protein CASSSLTSGDNANTGELFF.

Ten or more counts support this clonotype. This chain links TRBV15 with TRBJ2-5; the D is unclear. V lost 0 bases and J 14 bases, leaving 10 bases between the germline ends. Germline values: CDR1 LNHNV, CDR2 YYDKDF (reference sequence). The CDR3 totals 11 residues. CDR3 amino acids: CATSRDQKNYF. CDR3 sequence (DNA): TGTGCCACCAGCAGAGACCAAAAAAACTACTTC.

This clonotype was counted only a few times. The J gene is TRBJ2-5, the V gene TRBV12-3 or TRBV12-4, with 12 positions matching TRBD2. V was pared by 2 bases and J by 5 bases, with 3 bases of the junction left unmatched. This CDR3 contains 15 residues. CDR3 sequence reads: CASSLLAGGTETQYF. The DNA for the CDR3 is TGTGCCAGCAGTTTACTAGCGGGGGGGACGGAGACCCAGTACTTC.